Each of the 26 T cell receptor beta chains below was sequenced from the same sample in a study of blood T cell repertoires in COVID-19. The method was immunoSEQ multiplex PCR; TCRdb's version includes in-frame clones alone and lacks a portion of them. Among about 250,000 clones listed, about nine tenths were seen once. Sequencing used PBMCs or T cells enriched from blood (not recorded which). The receptors come from a man between 18 and 35 years old who had recovered from COVID-19.

The J gene is TRBJ2-1, the V gene TRBV14; possible D gene TRBD2, 5 bases. The CDR3 consists of 15 residues. CDR1 is SGHDN and CDR2 is FVKESK in the germline V gene. V lost 3 bases and J 2 bases, leaving 11 bases between the germline ends. The CDR3 here is CASSHLGRTYNEQFF. The CDR3 nucleotides are TGTGCCAGCAGCCATTTAGGGAGAACCTACAATGAGCAGTTCTTC.

On this clone itself: Other DNA variants within this sample encode the same CDR3. V is TRBV28 and J is TRBJ1-2; perhaps TRBD1 as D (5 bases). The CDR3 consists of 12 residues. Germline lookup yields CDR1 MDHEN and CDR2 SYDVKM. V dropped 6 bases and J dropped 3 bases, with 8 bases sitting between them. DNA of the CDR3: TGTGCCAGCAGCGACAGAGACTATGGCTACACCTTC. Its protein product is CASSDRDYGYTF.

The chain combines TRBV4-1 with TRBJ1-1, with D possibly being TRBD1 (5 bases). The V gene lost 9 bases and the J gene lost 4 bases, with 15 bases spanning the gap. The CDR3 totals 13 residues. The germline V gene encodes CDR1 MGHRA and CDR2 YSYEKL. CDR3 in DNA: TGCGCCAGTCAGGGCAGGGATGGCACTGAAGCTTTCTTT. This gives the protein CASQGRDGTEAFF.

The gene calls are TRBV11-2 and TRBJ2-2; maybe TRBD2 (6 bases). This CDR3 has 18 amino acids. Germline values: CDR1 SGHAT, CDR2 FQNNGV. V was trimmed by 5 bases and J by 0 bases, leaving 19 bases between them. This CDR3 reads CASSPGMGRESNTGELFF. Here the CDR3 DNA reads TGTGCCAGCAGCCCCGGGATGGGGCGGGAATCGAACACCGGGGAGCTGTTTTTT.

The chain links TRBV6-1 to TRBJ2-3; 11 bases map to TRBD2. The CDR3 is 19 residues long. Germline assignment: CDR1 MNHNS and CDR2 SASEGT. Trimming took 1 base from V and 0 from J; bases not matched to a gene: 9. The CDR3 bases are TGTGCCAGCAGTGAAGGACTAGCGGGATATCGAATGAGCACAGATACGCAGTATTTT. Encoded protein: CASSEGLAGYRMSTDTQYF.

The chain recombines TRBV10-3 with TRBJ2-7, with D tentatively TRBD1 (6 bases). The CDR3 runs to 13 residues. Germline V gene data show CDR1 as ENHRY and CDR2 as SYGVKD. V gave up 4 bases and J gave up 1 base, with 8 bases separating them. The CDR3 is CAISGTGSYEQYF. The CDR3 DNA reads TGTGCCATCAGTGGCACAGGGTCCTACGAGCAGTACTTC.

The rearrangement links TRBV3-1 (or the pseudogene TRBV3-2) to TRBJ1-6; D not resolved. The CDR3 loop spans 15 amino acids. V was pared by 4 bases and J by 9 bases, with 16 bases between. CDR1 is LGHDT and CDR2 is YNNKEL in the germline V gene (reference sequence). The CDR3: CASSPSSGSGSPLHF. The CDR3 DNA sequence: TGTGCCAGCAGCCCATCTTCGGGGTCTGGTTCACCCCTCCACTTT.

The chain links TRBV7-8 to TRBJ2-7, with D perhaps TRBD1 (5 bases). V was pared by 0 bases and J by 2 bases, with 8 bases between. The germline gives CDR1 SGHVS, CDR2 FQNEAQ. This CDR3 region has 14 residues. The CDR3 bases are TGTGCCAGCAGCTTAGCAGGGGCCACCTACGAGCAGTACTTC. Translation gives CASSLAGATYEQYF.

The J gene is TRBJ1-1, the V gene TRBV18; D is ambiguous. The CDR3 contains 10 residues. V was clipped by 2 bases and J by 8 bases, with 3 bases between them. The germline V gene encodes CDR1 KGHSH and CDR2 LQKENI. The CDR3 spells CASSPSEAFF. The CDR3, as DNA: TGTGCCAGCTCACCATCGGAAGCTTTCTTT. Full variable domain (remainder filled in from reference TRBV18 and TRBJ1-1): NAGVMQNPRHLVRRRGQEARLRCSPMKGHSHVYWYRQLPEEGLKFMVYLQKENIIDESGMPKERFSAEFPKEGPSILRIQQVVRGDSAAYFCASSPSEAFFGQGTRLTVV.

The V and J genes are TRBV6-5 and TRBJ2-7, with 9 nucleotides matching TRBD1. CDR1 is MNHEY and CDR2 is SVGAGI in the germline V gene. J was trimmed by 5 bases and V by 4 bases; bases with no gene match: 6. This CDR3 is built from 14 residues. Written as DNA, the CDR3 is TGTGCCAGCAGTTCCCGGGACAGGGATGACGAGCAGTACTTC. This codes for CASSSRDRDDEQYF.

The chain recombines TRBV7-3 with TRBJ2-3; a possible D gene is TRBD2 (6 bases). The ends were cut back, 5 bases at V and 2 bases at J, with 17 bases in the middle. Per the germline V gene, CDR1 is SGHTA and CDR2 is FQGTGA. The CDR3 totals 16 residues. This chain's CDR3 is CASSPQPGGNTDTQYF. CDR3 DNA: TGTGCCAGCAGCCCTCAACCCGGCGGGAACACAGATACGCAGTATTTT. Drawing the rest from reference TRBV7-3 and TRBJ2-3, the complete variable domain is GAGVSQTPSNKVTEKGKYVELRCDPISGHTALYWYRQSLGQGPEFLIYFQGTGAADDSGLPNDRFFAVRPEGSVSTLKIQRTERGDSAVYLCASSPQPGGNTDTQYFGPGTRLTVL.

This clone was detected ten times or more. The V call is TRBV6-4, the J call TRBJ2-1; 10 positions agree with TRBD2. Germline CDR1 reads MRHNA; CDR2 reads SNTAGT. This CDR3 region has 15 residues. The junction had 8 bases not matched to a gene; V was cut back by 6 bases and J by 6 bases. CDR3 sequence (DNA): TGTGCCAGCAGCGCCACAAGCGGGGGGGCCAATGAGCAGTTCTTC. It is translated as CASSATSGGANEQFF.

This rearrangement joins TRBV6-5 to TRBJ2-4, with D possibly matching TRBD1 (5 bases). The CDR3 extends over 12 amino acids. From germline, CDR1 is MNHEY and CDR2 SVGAGI. The V end lost 5 bases, the J end lost 6 bases, and 8 bases lay between the germline ends. CDR3 sequence: CASSLTVNIQYF. The CDR3 DNA follows: TGTGCCAGCAGTCTGACAGTAAACATTCAGTACTTC.

This clone occurred once. CDR3 sequence: CASSLGTSGMSSYNEQFF. CDR3 coding DNA: TGTGCCAGCAGCTTAGGGACTAGCGGGATGAGCTCCTACAATGAGCAGTTCTTC. This chain joins TRBV7-8 and TRBJ2-1, with TRBD2 matching over 12 bases. Germline V gene sequence: CDR1 SGHVS, CDR2 FQNEAQ. Losses at the gene ends were 1 base for V and 0 bases for J; bases not matched to a gene: 4. This CDR3 has 18 amino acids. Full variable domain (remainder filled in from reference TRBV7-8 and TRBJ2-1): GAGVSQSPRYKVAKRGQDVALRCDPISGHVSLFWYQQALGQGPEFLTYFQNEAQLDKSGLPSDRFFAERPEGSVSTLKIQRTQQEDSAVYLCASSLGTSGMSSYNEQFFGPGTRLTVL.

This clone was counted once. The V call is TRBV7-9, the J call TRBJ1-2; TRBD1 matches 9 bases. V trimming: 6 bases; J trimming: 8 bases; junction bases outside the gene matches: 7. Germline lookup yields CDR1 SEHNR and CDR2 FQNEAQ (reference sequence). There are 13 residues in the CDR3. CDR3 amino acids: CASSPRDREGYTF. Here the CDR3 DNA reads TGTGCCAGCAGTCCCCGGGACAGGGAGGGCTACACCTTC.

The chain combines TRBV30 with TRBJ1-2, with TRBD1 matching over 7 bases. V lost 3 bases to trimming and J lost 10 bases; unmatched junction nucleotides: 8. The CDR3 is 12 amino acids. Germline V lookup: CDR1 GTSNPN, CDR2 SVGIG (reference sequence). This CDR3 reads CAWSPTGAHYTF. In DNA, the CDR3 is TGTGCCTGGAGCCCTACAGGGGCCCACTACACCTTC.

The V gene is TRBV10-3, the J gene TRBJ1-3, with D hard to call. Germline assignment: CDR1 ENHRY and CDR2 SYGVKD. This CDR3 spans 13 amino acids. Trimming pared 10 bases from V and 0 bases from J, leaving 10 bases between. The CDR3 is CATADYSGNTIYF. Here the CDR3 DNA reads TGTGCCACCGCGGACTACTCTGGAAACACCATATATTTT.

The chain is built from TRBV12-5 and TRBJ2-1, with TRBD2 matching 10 bases. Germline V gene lookup returns CDR1 LGHNT and CDR2 FRNRAP. J was trimmed by 7 bases and V by 10 bases; bases with no gene match: 7. There are 13 residues in the CDR3. CDR3 protein: CATFASGSNEQFF. The CDR3 DNA follows: TGTGCTACCTTTGCTAGCGGGAGTAATGAGCAGTTCTTC.

This clone was counted once. This rearrangement joins TRBV6-6 to TRBJ1-2, with TRBD1 matching over 9 bases. This CDR3 spans 14 amino acids. Germline V gene data show CDR1 as MNHNY and CDR2 as SVGAGI (reference sequence). V dropped 2 bases and J dropped 5; count of bases not matched to a gene: 3. The CDR3 sequence: CASSYTGQGYGYTF. For the CDR3, the DNA is TGTGCCAGCAGTTACACGGGACAGGGATATGGCTACACCTTC.

The chain links TRBV6-5 to TRBJ1-5, with D perhaps TRBD1 (5 bases). In germline, CDR1 is MNHEY, CDR2 SVGAGI. This CDR3 is 14 amino acids long. The V end was cut by 0 bases, the J end by 6 bases, with 9 bases between. The CDR3 nucleotides are TGTGCCAGCAGTTACTCCCAGGGCGTTCAGCCCCAGCATTTT. Protein product: CASSYSQGVQPQHF.

The gene calls are TRBV13 and TRBJ1-1, with D uncertain. The CDR3 runs to 14 residues. Germline CDR1 PRHDT, CDR2 FYEKMQ (reference sequence). V was shortened by 5 bases and J by 0 bases, with 10 bases between the two germline ends. The CDR3, as DNA: TGTGCCAGCAGCCGATTCGGGATGAACACTGAAGCTTTCTTT. Translating it yields CASSRFGMNTEAFF.

V is TRBV18 and J is TRBJ1-1; no clear D gene. The CDR3 is 12 amino acids. Germline values: CDR1 KGHSH, CDR2 LQKENI. Trimming took off 2 bases at V and 5 bases at J, with 6 bases between the two ends. For the CDR3, the DNA is TGTGCCAGCTCACCAAGAGTAACTGAAGCTTTCTTT. Residues: CASSPRVTEAFF. Looking up the rest from reference TRBV18 and TRBJ1-1 gives the full variable domain: NAGVMQNPRHLVRRRGQEARLRCSPMKGHSHVYWYRQLPEEGLKFMVYLQKENIIDESGMPKERFSAEFPKEGPSILRIQQVVRGDSAAYFCASSPRVTEAFFGQGTRLTVV.

The sample holds a few counts of this clone. The V call is TRBV5-8, the J call TRBJ1-5, with a weak D call TRBD1 (5 bases). The CDR3 runs to 17 residues. Trimming stripped 4 bases from V and 2 bases from J, with 19 bases between. Germline V lookup: CDR1 SGHTS, CDR2 YDEGEE. The DNA for the CDR3 is TGTGCCAGCAGCGGCTTGTTGTCCACCAGGGGCAATCAGCCCCAGCATTTT. It codes for CASSGLLSTRGNQPQHF.

The chain recombines TRBV25-1 with TRBJ2-1; 8 bases are shared with TRBD2. Germline V gives CDR1 MGHDK, CDR2 SYGVNS. This CDR3 region has 14 residues. After removal of 6 bases from V and 5 bases from J, the junction contained 6 bases not matched to a gene. The CDR3 reads CASRPSGRDNEQFF. CDR3 DNA: TGTGCCAGCAGGCCAAGCGGGAGAGACAATGAGCAGTTCTTC.

For the CDR3, the DNA is TGCGCCAGCAGCACCAACGAGCAGGGGGGCTATGGCTACACCTTC. Its translation: CASSTNEQGGYGYTF. This chain connects TRBV5-1 to TRBJ1-2; 7 nucleotides match TRBD1. The CDR3 contains 15 residues. V gave up 4 bases and J gave up 4 bases; unmatched junction bases: 10. Looked up from germline, CDR1 is SGHRS and CDR2 is YFSETQ.

The chain combines TRBV30 with TRBJ1-2, with 9 bases matching TRBD1. The CDR3 covers 13 residues. In germline, CDR1 is GTSNPN, CDR2 SVGIG (reference sequence). Trimming took 1 base from V and 7 from J; bases not matched to a gene: 4. The CDR3 DNA reads TGTGCCTGGAGTGCCGGACAGGGGCTTGGCTACACCTTC. It yields the protein CAWSAGQGLGYTF.